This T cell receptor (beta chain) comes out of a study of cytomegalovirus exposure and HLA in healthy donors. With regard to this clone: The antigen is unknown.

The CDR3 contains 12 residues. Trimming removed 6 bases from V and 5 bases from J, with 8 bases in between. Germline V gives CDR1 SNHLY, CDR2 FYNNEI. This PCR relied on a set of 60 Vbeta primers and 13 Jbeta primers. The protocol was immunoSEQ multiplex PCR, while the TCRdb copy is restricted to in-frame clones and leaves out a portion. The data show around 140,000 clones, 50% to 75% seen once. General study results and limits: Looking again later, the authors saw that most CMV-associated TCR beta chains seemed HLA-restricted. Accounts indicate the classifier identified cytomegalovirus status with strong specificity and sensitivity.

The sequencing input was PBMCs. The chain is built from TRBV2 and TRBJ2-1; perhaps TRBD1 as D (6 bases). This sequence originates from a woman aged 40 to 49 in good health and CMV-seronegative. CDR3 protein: CASRWDNNEQFF. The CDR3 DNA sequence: TGTGCCAGCAGATGGGACAACAATGAGCAGTTCTTC.